The rows below give T cell receptor beta chains drawn from one sample of a study of T cells after yellow fever vaccination. Via MiXCR, TCRdb re-called the 5' RACE reads, giving one row per CDR3 protein. The profile shows 620,000 or so distinct CDR3 sequences, less than 20% of them singletons. This specimen consisted of PBMCs, obtained about 5 days after the first yellow fever vaccination. The receptors shown here come from a man aged 18 to 35 who received the YFV17D yellow fever vaccine. Each CDR3 is given without its conserved first and last residue. Each record gives: CDR3 protein, V gene.

CDR3aa: ASSFAGGVGYGYT
v_gene: TRBV5-6

CDR3aa: ASGGYSGPSYNEQF
v_gene: TRBV7-9

CDR3aa: ASSQASGRVGEAF
v_gene: TRBV4-1

CDR3aa: ASSPGGSQPQH
v_gene: TRBV19

CDR3aa: ASSGVNEQF
v_gene: TRBV12-3/TRBV12-4

CDR3aa: ASSLVGGGNQPQH
v_gene: TRBV7-2

CDR3aa: SARPGGGTDTQY
v_gene: TRBV20-1

CDR3aa: ASSYSIPGFRSNEQY
v_gene: TRBV6-2/TRBV6-3

CDR3aa: ASRQQGDTGELF
v_gene: TRBV5-1

CDR3aa: ASSQVPGQGSSGYT
v_gene: TRBV3-1

CDR3aa: ASSPYRWGLNTGELF
v_gene: TRBV18

CDR3aa: SAATGLNQETQY
v_gene: TRBV20-1

CDR3aa: ASAGGGANVLT
v_gene: TRBV12-3/TRBV12-4

CDR3aa: ARSINTPYEQY
v_gene: TRBV12-3/TRBV12-4

CDR3aa: SASGGAGGTYNSPLH
v_gene: TRBV20-1

CDR3aa: ASSLGTGLYEQY
v_gene: TRBV7-7

CDR3aa: ASSSPPRGETQY
v_gene: TRBV12-3/TRBV12-4

CDR3aa: ASSTGVTTEAF
v_gene: TRBV18

CDR3aa: ASSRGGSNYNEQF
v_gene: TRBV4-2

CDR3aa: ASSMGSGIDTQY
v_gene: TRBV4-3

CDR3aa: ASSLSRQGYNEQF
v_gene: TRBV7-2

CDR3aa: ASRPGTSGDVTDTQY
v_gene: TRBV9

CDR3aa: ASSQVISLAKNIQY
v_gene: TRBV3-1

CDR3aa: ASSLGGVSGELF
v_gene: TRBV5-1

CDR3aa: ASSSGAKETQY
v_gene: TRBV7-3

CDR3aa: ASSSETHEKLF
v_gene: TRBV5-1

CDR3aa: ASSSQGGWDGTDTQY
v_gene: TRBV9

CDR3aa: SVEDPLEEENIQY
v_gene: TRBV29-1

CDR3aa: ASTTDYNSPLH
v_gene: TRBV5-1

CDR3aa: ASSYSGNTNQPQH
v_gene: TRBV6-2/TRBV6-3

CDR3aa: ASSSRGRDDEKLF
v_gene: TRBV9

CDR3aa: ASSLPAGTEQF
v_gene: TRBV12-3/TRBV12-4

CDR3aa: ASTQKAQAVGGLTDTQY
v_gene: TRBV11-1

CDR3aa: ASSQDRAYAFEQY
v_gene: TRBV4-1

CDR3aa: ASSLGVGGLNNEQF
v_gene: TRBV11-2

CDR3aa: ASTPAGSNYGYT
v_gene: TRBV7-8

CDR3aa: AWSAQLNTEAF
v_gene: TRBV30

CDR3aa: ASSGNYGNEQF
v_gene: TRBV5-1

CDR3aa: ASSVGGSSYNSPLH
v_gene: TRBV18

CDR3aa: ASSHTFLNTEAF
v_gene: TRBV7-9

CDR3aa: ASSSGPRQGDAGELF
v_gene: TRBV5-1